The 20 T cell receptor beta chains below come from one sample, sequenced in a study of cytomegalovirus exposure and HLA in healthy donors. Amplification used 60 Vbeta primers and 13 Jbeta primers. The data were produced by immunoSEQ multiplex PCR, yet TCRdb's version contains in-frame clones alone and is incomplete. The table includes around 89,000 clones, 81% detected once. The sample consisted of PBMCs. The receptors shown here come from a girl aged 2-10 years in good health and CMV-seropositive.

The rearrangement joins TRBV18 to TRBJ2-6; D unclear. The CDR3 runs to 15 residues. The germline gives CDR1 KGHSH, CDR2 LQKENI. The V end was cut by 3 bases, the J end by 0 bases, with 6 bases between. The CDR3 region has the DNA TGTGCCAGCTCACCGGTCGGCTCTGGGGCCAACGTCCTGACTTTC. Its protein product is CASSPVGSGANVLTF.

About this clone itself: Relative to the germline gene, one junction end is altered; a read error may explain this. This rearrangement joins TRBV7-9 to TRBJ2-4, with a weak D call TRBD2 (5 bases). The germline V gene encodes CDR1 SEHNR and CDR2 FQNEAQ (reference sequence). The CDR3 length is 13 residues. The CDR3 DNA sequence: TGTGCCAGCAGCCCCCTAGTTGGGCAGGAGGAGCACTTC. This sequence encodes CASSPLVGQEEHF.

This sequence joins TRBV4-3 and TRBJ2-7; D may be TRBD2 (6 bases). The CDR3 covers 16 residues. V gave up 0 bases and J gave up 6 bases, with 18 bases separating them. Germline CDR1 reads LGHNA; CDR2 reads YSLEER. The CDR3 sequence: CASSQEWAPGVFEQYF. The CDR3 DNA sequence: TGCGCCAGCAGCCAAGAGTGGGCCCCGGGGGTTTTCGAGCAGTACTTC.

The V gene is TRBV5-1, the J gene TRBJ1-5; D remains unclear. This CDR3 is 14 amino acids long. V gave up 3 bases and J gave up 8 bases, with 15 bases separating them. Germline V gene sequence: CDR1 SGHRS, CDR2 YFSETQ. CDR3 sequence (DNA): TGCGCCAGCAGCTCCCCAGTCCTCCAAAAGCCCCAGCATTTT. Translated, it gives CASSSPVLQKPQHF.

The V gene is TRBV4-3, the J gene TRBJ1-2; 8 positions agree with TRBD1. The CDR3 loop spans 14 amino acids. Germline CDR1 reads LGHNA; CDR2 reads YSLEER. J gave up 8 bases and V 0 bases, and 5 bases lay outside the gene matches. In DNA, the CDR3 is TGCGCCAGCAGCCAAGAGACAGGGGCTTACGGCTACACCTTC. This sequence encodes CASSQETGAYGYTF.

V gene TRBV6-5 combines with J gene TRBJ2-7; 10 bases match TRBD2. Germline CDR1 MNHEY, CDR2 SVGAGI. This CDR3 has 15 residues. V trimming: 5 bases; J trimming: 0 bases; junction bases outside the gene matches: 4. The CDR3 DNA sequence: TGTGCCAGCAGTAGGAGCGGGAGGGCCTCCTACGAGCAGTACTTC. This sequence encodes CASSRSGRASYEQYF.

V gene TRBV5-6 combines with J gene TRBJ1-4, with D possibly matching TRBD1 (6 bases). CDR1 and CDR2 (germline): SGHDT, YYEEEE. This CDR3 comprises 15 residues. The ends were cut back, 0 bases at V and 8 bases at J, with 14 bases in the middle. The CDR3 bases are TGTGCCAGCAGCTTGGCCTCAGGGGCACGAGAAAAACTGTTTTTT. It encodes CASSLASGAREKLFF.

V and J are TRBV7-6 and TRBJ2-3; D possibly corresponds to TRBD1 (5 bases). Trimming took off 2 bases at V and 3 bases at J, with 15 bases between the two ends. CDR1 SGHVS and CDR2 FNYEAQ come from the germline V gene. The CDR3 spans 16 residues. The DNA of the CDR3 is TGTGCCAGCAGCTTACCCCCATGGGGCAGGACAGATACGCAGTATTTT. Protein: CASSLPPWGRTDTQYF.

This rearrangement joins TRBV7-8 to TRBJ2-7; TRBD1 is a possible D gene (5 bases). CDR1 is SGHVS, CDR2 FQNEAQ, per germline. The V end was cut by 0 bases, the J end by 6 bases, with 24 bases between. This CDR3 has 18 residues. Written as DNA, the CDR3 is TGTGCCAGCAGCTTAGCCAGGGCCGGCGCCCGGAAGTCGAGCGAGCAGTACTTC. Its protein is CASSLARAGARKSSEQYF.

This chain links TRBV29-1 with TRBJ1-2, with a tentative D call TRBD1 (5 bases). The V gene lost 4 bases and the J gene lost 7 bases, with 13 bases spanning the gap. The germline CDR1 and CDR2 sequences are SQVTM and ANQGSEA. CDR3 length: 12 residues. CDR3 coding DNA: TGCAGCGTTGGGGAGGGGATTATTGGCTACACCTTC. It codes for CSVGEGIIGYTF.

Regarding this clone: Different DNA sequences within this sample yield the same CDR3. V usage is TRBV28 and J usage is TRBJ2-5, with TRBD1 matching 9 bases. The germline gives CDR1 MDHEN, CDR2 SYDVKM. There are 13 residues in the CDR3. Trimming took 5 bases from V and 5 from J; bases not matched to a gene: 3. The CDR3 reads CASSPQGAETQYF. DNA for the CDR3: TGTGCCAGCAGTCCACAGGGGGCGGAGACCCAGTACTTC.

The rearrangement links TRBV7-8 to TRBJ2-1; 10 bases are a match to TRBD1. CDR3 length: 14 amino acids. The germline CDR1 and CDR2 sequences are SGHVS and FQNEAQ. The junction had 2 bases not matched to a gene; V was cut back by 2 bases and J by 7 bases. As DNA, the CDR3 is TGTGCCAGCAGCTTAAAGGGACAGGGGAATGAGCAGTTCTTC. This codes for CASSLKGQGNEQFF.

The chain employs TRBV28 and TRBJ1-3; D unclear. Trimming pared 6 bases from V and 0 bases from J, leaving 9 bases between. The CDR3 contains 14 residues. Per the germline V gene, CDR1 is MDHEN and CDR2 is SYDVKM. CDR3 coding DNA: TGTGCCAGCAGGTACGGGAGCTCTGGAAACACCATATATTTT. It translates to CASRYGSSGNTIYF.

The chain combines TRBV9 with TRBJ2-5; TRBD2 is a possible D gene (5 bases). V was trimmed by 4 bases and J by 5 bases, leaving 24 bases between them. The CDR3 contains 17 residues. The germline V gene encodes CDR1 SGDLS and CDR2 YYNGEE. For the CDR3, the DNA is TGTGCCAGCAGCCCCCCTAGCTTTGGGGAACGGATCGAGACCCAGTACTTC. This gives the protein CASSPPSFGERIETQYF. Supplemented by reference TRBV9 and TRBJ2-5, the full variable domain reads DSGVTQTPKHLITATGQRVTLRCSPRSGDLSVYWYQQSLDQGLQFLIQYYNGEERAKGNILERFSAQQFPDLHSELNLSSLELGDSALYFCASSPPSFGERIETQYFGPGTRLLVL.

The gene calls are TRBV15 and TRBJ2-7; weak D call: TRBD2 (7 bases). Germline assignment: CDR1 LNHNV and CDR2 YYDKDF (reference sequence). The CDR3 contains 15 residues. V lost 1 base and J 5 bases, leaving 15 bases between the germline ends. CDR3 in amino acids: CATSRGTGAGDEQYF. CDR3 bases: TGTGCCACCAGCAGAGGGACGGGGGCGGGGGACGAGCAGTACTTC. The full variable domain, rest sourced from reference TRBV15 and TRBJ2-7, is DAMVIQNPRYQVTQFGKPVTLSCSQTLNHNVMYWYQQKSSQAPKLLFHYYDKDFNNEADTPDNFQSRRPNTSFCFLDIRSPGLGDTAMYLCATSRGTGAGDEQYFGPGTRLTVT.

The V and J genes are TRBV5-1 and TRBJ2-7, with 7 bases aligning to TRBD2. Trimming took 4 bases from V and 3 from J; bases not matched to a gene: 7. Germline loops: CDR1 SGHRS, CDR2 YFSETQ. This CDR3 has 14 residues. The CDR3 here is CASSKTAGSYEQYF. CDR3 nucleotide sequence: TGCGCCAGCAGCAAAACAGCGGGAAGCTACGAGCAGTACTTC.

This clone was counted a single time. This chain connects TRBV19 to TRBJ1-1, with TRBD1 as a possible D gene (6 bases). CDR1 and CDR2 from the germline V gene are LNHDA and SQIVND (reference sequence). The CDR3 length is 16 residues. The V and J ends lost 3 bases and 0 bases respectively, with 14 bases between them. CDR3 protein: CASSIWQGTMNTEAFF. CDR3 DNA: TGTGCCAGTAGTATCTGGCAGGGGACCATGAACACTGAAGCTTTCTTT.

This clone was picked up a small number of times. The V and J genes are TRBV6-5 and TRBJ2-7, with D unresolved. The CDR3 has 14 amino acids. Germline CDR1 reads MNHEY; CDR2 reads SVGAGI. Trimming removed 5 bases at V and 6 bases at J, with 17 bases between. The chain's CDR3 is CASSRSAPPGEQYF. The CDR3 DNA follows: TGTGCCAGCAGTAGGTCAGCCCCCCCGGGCGAGCAGTACTTC.

The V call is TRBV18, the J call TRBJ2-3, with D possibly TRBD2 on 6 matching bases. From germline, CDR1 is KGHSH and CDR2 LQKENI. The germline V and J ends were trimmed by 3 bases and 5 bases, with 15 bases remaining between them. This CDR3 comprises 15 residues. CDR3 coding DNA: TGTGCCAGCTCACCCTTCGCCACGGGGGAAGATACGCAGTATTTT. Translated, it gives CASSPFATGEDTQYF.

The chain joins TRBV18 to TRBJ1-5, with D maybe TRBD1 (6 bases). In germline, CDR1 is KGHSH, CDR2 LQKENI. The CDR3 length is 15 residues. V lost 6 bases and J 4 bases, leaving 16 bases between the germline ends. This chain's CDR3 is CASSGGATKNQPQHF. The DNA for the CDR3 is TGTGCCAGCTCCGGGGGGGCGACCAAAAATCAGCCCCAGCATTTT.